This entry describes one TCR beta chain. The antigen is unknown. The entry originates in a study of CD8 T cells in ankylosing spondylitis. Broader study findings: Disease-linked clones were CD8+ and relatively rare in peripheral blood. Significant enrichment of disease-linked clones was reportedly seen in matched ankylosing spondylitis synovial fluid.

From the 5' RACE reads, TCRdb called clonotypes with MiXCR, one entry per CDR3 protein. The sample carries about 320,000 distinct CDR3 sequences, 11% recorded once. This CDR3 is 14 amino acids long. Trimming cost V 2 bases and J 5 bases, with 11 bases left between them. The chain joins TRBV12-3 or TRBV12-4 to TRBJ2-3, with D perhaps TRBD2 (5 bases). The specimen sequenced was blood, either unsorted or a sorted T cell fraction (not recorded which). The TCR comes from a female donor with ankylosing spondylitis or in good health (not recorded which). The CDR3 DNA follows: TGTGCCAGCAGTTTATCAGGACTTGGAGATACGCAGTATTTT. Its translation: CASSLSGLGDTQYF.